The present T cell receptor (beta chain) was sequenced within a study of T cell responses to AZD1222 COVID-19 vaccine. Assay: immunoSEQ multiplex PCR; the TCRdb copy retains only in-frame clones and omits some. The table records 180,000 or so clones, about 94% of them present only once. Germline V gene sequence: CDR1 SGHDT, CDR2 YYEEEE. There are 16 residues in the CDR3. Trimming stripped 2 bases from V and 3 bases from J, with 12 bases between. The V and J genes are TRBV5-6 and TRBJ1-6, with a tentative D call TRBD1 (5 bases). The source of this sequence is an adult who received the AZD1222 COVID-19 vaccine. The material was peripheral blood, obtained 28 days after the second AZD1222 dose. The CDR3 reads CASSFWGGFYNSPLHF. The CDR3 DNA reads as TGTGCCAGCAGCTTCTGGGGGGGGTTCTATAATTCACCCCTCCACTTT.